This passage covers 18 T cell receptor beta chains from one sample sequenced in a study of blood T cell repertoires in COVID-19 (dated by TCRdb to 2019 to 2021). Library prep was done by the immunoSEQ multiplex PCR assay. This is the immuneACCESS table as TCRdb keeps it, with only in-frame sequences that have V and J called. A part of the clones is gone; compared with another copy, unresolved V genes explain less than half, and the rest is unexplained. The sample contains approximately 290,000 clones, 70% to 90% of them found a single time. The ten top clones hold about 1% of the sample. Sample: peripheral blood. Receptors originate from a human donor with COVID-19, enrolled during active disease. The donor label of this sample is uncertain.

DNA for the CDR3: TGTGCCACCAGCCAGGGAACCTATAATTCACCCCTCCACTTT. It yields the protein CATSQGTYNSPLHF. This sequence joins TRBV6-5 and TRBJ1-6; D possibly corresponds to TRBD1 (5 bases). This CDR3 is built from 14 residues. V gave up 10 bases and J gave up 2 bases, with 12 bases separating them. Germline CDR1 MNHEY, CDR2 SVGAGI.

This chain connects TRBV4-1 to TRBJ1-4; D is unclear. This CDR3 has 15 amino acids. The germline gives CDR1 MGHRA, CDR2 YSYEKL. Trimming took 0 bases from V and 5 from J, leaving 10 bases between them. The CDR3 bases are TGCGCCAGCAGCCAAGATAGCCTAAAGAATGAAAAACTGTTTTTT. As protein: CASSQDSLKNEKLFF.

The chain uses TRBV19 and TRBJ1-6, with 9 bases that match TRBD1. Per germline, CDR1 LNHDA and CDR2 SQIVND (reference sequence). The junction had 3 bases not matched to a gene; V was cut back by 9 bases and J by 6 bases. This CDR3 has 13 residues. DNA for the CDR3: TGTGCCAGCGGGACAGGGCCTAATTCACCCCTCCACTTT. Translating gives CASGTGPNSPLHF.

The chain combines TRBV6-2 or TRBV6-3 with TRBJ1-1; the D is unclear. Germline-derived CDR1 and CDR2 are MNHEY and SVGEGT. The CDR3 is made up of 14 amino acids. The V and J ends lost 2 bases and 3 bases respectively, with 10 bases between them. The CDR3 DNA follows: TGTGCCAGCAGTTACGAGGGAACCTACACTGAAGCTTTCTTT. Its translation: CASSYEGTYTEAFF.

Points on this clone: Other nucleotide sequences in the sample specify the same CDR3. This chain joins TRBV6-5 and TRBJ1-5; the D is unclear. V lost 8 bases to trimming and J lost 2 bases, with 7 bases between them. Germline assignment: CDR1 MNHEY and CDR2 SVGAGI. The CDR3 extends over 12 amino acids. The CDR3 coding sequence is TGTGCCAGCCGGCAGGGCAATCAGCCCCAGCATTTT. It yields the protein CASRQGNQPQHF.

This chain connects TRBV19 to TRBJ2-1; D is possibly TRBD2 (5 bases). The CDR3 consists of 9 residues. The V gene's germline CDR1 is LNHDA and CDR2 SQIVND (reference sequence). V was shortened by 9 bases and J by 15 bases, with 12 bases between the two germline ends. In nucleotides, the CDR3 is TGTGCCAGCGGGATTTTTGGGTTCTTC. Residues: CASGIFGFF.

V usage is TRBV5-4 and J usage is TRBJ2-7, with D possibly matching TRBD1 (6 bases). Trimming removed 4 bases from V and 3 bases from J, with 8 bases in between. Per germline, CDR1 SGHNT and CDR2 YYREEE (reference sequence). CDR3 length: 12 residues. The chain's CDR3 is CASSMDSYEQYF. In DNA form, the CDR3 reads TGTGCCAGCAGCATGGACAGCTACGAGCAGTACTTC.

This chain joins TRBV20-1 and TRBJ2-1; possibly TRBD1 for D (6 bases). The CDR3 has 9 amino acids. V dropped 6 bases and J dropped 11 bases, with 8 bases sitting between them. The germline CDR1 and CDR2 sequences are DFQATT and SNEGSKA (reference sequence). CDR3: CSAGTKQFF. The DNA of the CDR3 is TGCAGTGCGGGGACAAAGCAGTTCTTC.

The gene calls are TRBV28 and TRBJ2-7; 7 nucleotides align to TRBD2. From germline, CDR1 is MDHEN and CDR2 SYDVKM. The V and J ends lost 5 bases and 0 bases, in that order; junction bases with no gene match: 7. This CDR3 contains 15 residues. The CDR3 nucleotides are TGTGCCAGCAGTCCAACTAGCGTTAGCTCCTACGAGCAGTACTTC. Translating gives CASSPTSVSSYEQYF.

The chain couples TRBV7-3 to TRBJ1-1, with 7 positions matching TRBD1. The CDR3 has 13 amino acids. Looked up from germline, CDR1 is SGHTA and CDR2 is FQGTGA. Trimming took 4 bases from V and 6 from J; bases not matched to a gene: 5. CDR3 in amino acids: CASSYGQEAEAFF. CDR3 DNA: TGTGCCAGCAGCTACGGACAGGAGGCTGAAGCTTTCTTT. Complete variable domain (other parts from reference TRBV7-3 and TRBJ1-1): GAGVSQTPSNKVTEKGKYVELRCDPISGHTALYWYRQSLGQGPEFLIYFQGTGAADDSGLPNDRFFAVRPEGSVSTLKIQRTERGDSAVYLCASSYGQEAEAFFGQGTRLTVV.

The chain joins TRBV9 to TRBJ1-4; D is uncertain. V gave up 0 bases and J gave up 8 bases, with 14 bases separating them. Looked up from germline, CDR1 is SGDLS and CDR2 is YYNGEE. The CDR3 length is 15 residues. CDR3 region: CASSVGAAIREKLFF. DNA for the CDR3: TGTGCCAGCAGCGTAGGGGCAGCTATCAGAGAAAAACTGTTTTTT.

The rearrangement joins TRBV15 to TRBJ2-7; a possible D gene is TRBD1 (6 bases). With 3 bases removed from V and 3 bases from J, the gap between germline ends came to 15 bases. From germline, CDR1 is LNHNV and CDR2 YYDKDF (reference sequence). The CDR3 loop spans 15 amino acids. CDR3 in DNA: TGTGCCACCAGCAGGACGTCAGGGGCGCGCTACGAGCAGTACTTC. This codes for CATSRTSGARYEQYF.

The gene calls are TRBV24-1 and TRBJ2-1; TRBD2 matches at 12 bases. The V segment lost 9 bases and the J segment 7 bases; nucleotides outside the gene matches: 6. There are 14 residues in the CDR3. CDR1 is KGHDR and CDR2 is SFDVKD in the germline V gene. CDR3 in DNA: TGTGCCACCCAACCTAGCGGGAGGGGTAATGAGCAGTTCTTC. Translated, it gives CATQPSGRGNEQFF.

The rearrangement links TRBV3-1 (or the pseudogene TRBV3-2) to TRBJ2-3; the match to TRBD1 covers 10 bases. The CDR3 contains 18 residues. Trimming took 2 bases from V and 4 from J; bases not matched to a gene: 12. Germline CDR1 reads LGHDT; CDR2 reads YNNKEL (reference sequence). The DNA of the CDR3 is TGTGCCAGCAGCCAATCGAATCCGGACAGGGGGGTACCAGATACGCAGTATTTT. It specifies CASSQSNPDRGVPDTQYF.

The J gene is TRBJ2-3, the V gene TRBV29-1, with D maybe TRBD2 (6 bases). The CDR3 length is 12 residues. V was pared by 7 bases and J by 3 bases, with 11 bases between. Germline CDR1 is SQVTM and CDR2 is ANQGSEA. The CDR3 reads CSGGGVTDTQYF. CDR3 coding DNA: TGCAGCGGAGGAGGGGTAACAGATACGCAGTATTTT.

The gene calls are TRBV12-3 or TRBV12-4 and TRBJ2-4; D not resolved. V lost 3 bases, J lost 6 bases, and 9 bases lay in between. There are 13 residues in the CDR3. CDR3 protein: CASSFSPPNIQYF. The CDR3 DNA reads as TGTGCCAGCAGTTTCAGTCCGCCAAACATTCAGTACTTC.

This sequence joins TRBV29-1 and TRBJ2-2; 8 bases align to TRBD2. The germline gives CDR1 SQVTM, CDR2 ANQGSEA. V trimming: 4 bases; J trimming: 8 bases; junction bases outside the gene matches: 6. The CDR3 extends over 13 amino acids. CDR3 protein: CSVGQAGVGELFF. The CDR3 DNA sequence: TGCAGCGTTGGTCAAGCGGGAGTGGGGGAGCTGTTTTTT.

The chain joins TRBV2 to TRBJ2-2, with TRBD1 matching over 8 bases. CDR1 and CDR2 (germline): SNHLY, FYNNEI. The J segment lost 1 base and the V segment lost 6 bases, leaving 4 bases of the junction unmatched. CDR3 size: 15 residues. This CDR3 reads CASRGQVRNTGELFF. The CDR3 region has the DNA TGTGCCAGCAGGGGACAGGTTAGGAACACCGGGGAGCTGTTTTTT.